This TCR beta chain comes out of a study of T cells in Graves' hyperthyroidism and ophthalmopathy. Notes on the study in general: Most clonotypes expanded in thyroid above 0.001 were likewise present in blood. The model anticipated ophthalmopathy a median about six months pre-onset. Ophthalmopathy stood apart from stable hyperthyroidism in a 13 V-J model.

Orbital computed tomography, thyroid ultrasound, serum thyroxine and TRAb, and clinical symptoms together informed the diagnoses. Using RNA transcripts as the source, TCR beta CDR3 regions were amplified. Primed by the HTBI set, a first-round RT-PCR was run on the TCR CDR3. From the multiplex PCR reads, TCRdb called clonotypes with MiXCR, one entry per CDR3 protein. The sample holds about 250,000 distinct CDR3 sequences, about 25% seen once. In the case of this clonotype: The antigen is undetermined.

Trimming left V 2 bases short and J 5 bases short, with 9 bases between. The CDR3 is 13 residues long. Per the germline V gene, CDR1 is MNHNS and CDR2 is SASEGT. This TCR was recovered from a woman in her 40s with Graves' ophthalmopathy. Sequencing was carried out using blood. The chain uses TRBV6-1 and TRBJ1-1, with no clear D. CDR3 DNA: TGTGCCAGCAGTGAACCCCCGGGGACTGAAGCTTTCTTT. It is translated as CASSEPPGTEAFF.